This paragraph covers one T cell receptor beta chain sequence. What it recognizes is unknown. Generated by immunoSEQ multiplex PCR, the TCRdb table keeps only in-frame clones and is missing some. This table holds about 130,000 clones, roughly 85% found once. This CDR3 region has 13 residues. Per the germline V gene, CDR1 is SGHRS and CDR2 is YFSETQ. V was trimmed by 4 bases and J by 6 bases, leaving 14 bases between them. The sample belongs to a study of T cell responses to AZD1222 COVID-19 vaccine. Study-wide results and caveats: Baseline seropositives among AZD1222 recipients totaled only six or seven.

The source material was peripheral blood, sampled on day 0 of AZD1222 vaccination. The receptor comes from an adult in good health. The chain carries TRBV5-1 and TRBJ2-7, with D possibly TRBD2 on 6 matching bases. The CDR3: CASSRGRGSEQYF. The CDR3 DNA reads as TGCGCCAGCAGCAGGGGACGGGGGAGCGAGCAGTACTTC.